The 14 T cell receptor beta chains below come from one sample, sequenced in a study of shared clonotypes between healthy human individuals. Assay: immunoSEQ multiplex PCR; the TCRdb copy retains only in-frame clones and omits some. In the table there are about 2.1 million clones, over 85% of which are singletons. Naive CD8 cells lacked CD45RO and underwent positive selection for CCR7, leaving out terminally differentiated effector memory CD45RA+ cells. The sequencing input was naive CD8+ T cells from PBMCs. Receptor source: a man between 18 and 35 years old in good health. Some clones in this sample may be carry-over from other donors' samples.

The genes are TRBV7-9 and TRBJ2-1; weak D call: TRBD2 (6 bases). This CDR3 has 11 amino acids. Germline V gene sequence: CDR1 SEHNR, CDR2 FQNEAQ (reference sequence). Trimming left V 5 bases short and J 7 bases short, with 6 bases between. This chain's CDR3 is CASSAGNEQFF. The CDR3 DNA is TGTGCCAGCAGCGCGGGGAATGAGCAGTTCTTC.

The chain combines TRBV7-2 with TRBJ2-2; D may be TRBD1 (6 bases). V was pared by 5 bases and J by 8 bases, with 18 bases between. Germline values: CDR1 SGHTA, CDR2 FQGNSA. The CDR3 has 15 residues. CDR3 amino acids: CASSTRDLQGGELFF. For the CDR3, the DNA is TGTGCCAGCAGCACACGTGATCTACAGGGTGGGGAGCTGTTTTTT.

This rearrangement joins TRBV2 to TRBJ2-7, with TRBD1 matching over 8 bases. V was pared by 8 bases and J by 2 bases, with 2 bases of the junction left unmatched. Germline CDR1 is SNHLY and CDR2 is FYNNEI. This CDR3 is 12 amino acids long. CDR3 bases: TGTGCCAGCGGACAGGGAACCTACGAGCAGTACTTC. Protein: CASGQGTYEQYF.

In its sample, this clone was seen once. The J gene is TRBJ2-3, the V gene TRBV5-5, with D possibly matching TRBD2 (5 bases). Trimming removed 4 bases from V and 2 bases from J, with 17 bases in between. CDR3 length equals 16 residues. Germline V gene sequence: CDR1 SGHKS, CDR2 YYEKEE (reference sequence). CDR3 protein: CASSPGLAVPTDTQYF. Here the CDR3 DNA reads TGTGCCAGCAGCCCTGGCCTAGCTGTCCCCACAGATACGCAGTATTTT.

The chain uses TRBV9 and TRBJ2-1; 12 nucleotides agree with TRBD2. The CDR3 is 19 residues long. V lost 4 bases, J lost 10 bases, and 21 bases stayed unmatched. CDR1 is SGDLS, CDR2 YYNGEE, per germline. CDR3 region: CASSTNTAATSGGSREQFF. The CDR3, as DNA: TGTGCCAGCAGCACCAACACGGCCGCGACTAGCGGGGGATCTCGGGAGCAGTTCTTC.

The CDR3 here is CASGLSREQFF. The CDR3 nucleotides read TGTGCTAGTGGTTTGTCGAGGGAGCAGTTCTTC. The V call is TRBV12-5, the J call TRBJ2-1; D unresolved. There are 11 residues in the CDR3. Per germline, CDR1 LGHNT and CDR2 FRNRAP. Trimming took 2 bases from V and 10 from J, leaving 6 bases between them.

This sequence joins TRBV5-1 and TRBJ2-3; TRBD2 aligns across 9 bases. Germline CDR1 is SGHRS and CDR2 is YFSETQ. The CDR3 runs to 19 residues. J lost 1 base, V lost 2 bases, and 14 bases had no gene match. CDR3 sequence reads: CASSFIFISGRDGTDTQYF. CDR3 DNA: TGCGCCAGCAGCTTTATTTTTATTAGCGGGAGAGACGGCACAGATACGCAGTATTTT.

The chain is built from TRBV11-2 and TRBJ1-1, with a tentative D call TRBD1 (6 bases). V shed 3 bases and J shed 5 bases, with 22 bases lying between them. There are 17 residues in the CDR3. Germline V gene sequence: CDR1 SGHAT, CDR2 FQNNGV. The CDR3 sequence: CASSFDGVWGRGTEAFF. As DNA, the CDR3 is TGTGCCAGCAGCTTCGATGGGGTCTGGGGGCGCGGTACTGAAGCTTTCTTT.

V gene TRBV13 combines with J gene TRBJ1-2; 7 nucleotides match TRBD1. The germline V gene has CDR1 PRHDT and CDR2 FYEKMQ (reference sequence). The CDR3 extends over 15 amino acids. The V and J ends lost 4 bases and 6 bases, in that order; junction bases with no gene match: 11. The CDR3 DNA reads TGTGCCAGCAGCTCCTCCTCGACAGGGCGGGATGGCTACACCTTC. Protein: CASSSSSTGRDGYTF.

The genes are TRBV29-1 and TRBJ2-7; weak D call: TRBD2 (7 bases). The V end was cut by 4 bases, the J end by 2 bases, with 12 bases between. This CDR3 contains 13 residues. Germline-derived CDR1 and CDR2 are SQVTM and ANQGSEA. CDR3 in amino acids: CSVGGGLTYEQYF. As DNA, the CDR3 is TGCAGCGTTGGGGGGGGGCTAACCTACGAGCAGTACTTC.

J is TRBJ1-5 and V is TRBV6-1; D uncertain. Trimming pared 4 bases from V and 3 bases from J, leaving 7 bases between. The CDR3 sequence is 13 residues long. Germline CDR1 is MNHNS and CDR2 is SASEGT. The CDR3 region has the DNA TGTGCCAGCAGTGCGGGTTACAATCAGCCCCAGCATTTT. This sequence encodes CASSAGYNQPQHF.

This chain links TRBV4-3 with TRBJ2-7; no reliable D call. Trimming took 0 bases from V and 4 from J, leaving 10 bases between them. The germline V gene has CDR1 LGHNA and CDR2 YSLEER. This CDR3 is built from 14 residues. The CDR3 coding sequence is TGCGCCAGCAGCCAAGAGGCCAGGTGGTACGAGCAGTACTTC. It is translated as CASSQEARWYEQYF.

The V call is TRBV27, the J call TRBJ1-1, with D maybe TRBD1 (6 bases). CDR3 length: 14 amino acids. V was pared by 6 bases and J by 0 bases, with 11 bases between. Germline assignment: CDR1 MNHEY and CDR2 SMNVEV (reference sequence). The CDR3 DNA is TGTGCCAGCAGCGTGGGACAATTGAACACTGAAGCTTTCTTT. Amino acid sequence: CASSVGQLNTEAFF.

The rearrangement uses TRBV27 and TRBJ2-1, with D tentatively TRBD1 or TRBD2 (6 bases each). Trimming removed 0 bases at V and 9 bases at J, with 9 bases between. In germline, CDR1 is MNHEY, CDR2 SMNVEV (reference sequence). This CDR3 has 13 residues. The CDR3 DNA sequence: TGTGCCAGCAGTTTATCCGAGGGGGGTGAGCAGTTCTTC. It is translated as CASSLSEGGEQFF.